The rows below give T cell receptor beta chains drawn from one sample of a study of blood T cell repertoires in COVID-19. The assay was immunoSEQ multiplex PCR, and TCRdb's table has in-frame clones only and misses some. Here the sample spans roughly 62,000 clones, around 86% being singletons. The sample was peripheral blood. These receptors originate from an older man with acute or convalescent COVID-19. The CDR3 runs from the conserved cysteine through the conserved F or W.

v_gene: TRBV12-3/TRBV12-4; len: 13; j_gene: TRBJ2-1; CDR3aa: CASQSSPPWVQFF
v_gene: TRBV5-1; len: 13; j_gene: TRBJ2-7; CDR3aa: CASSATDSGEQYF
v_gene: TRBV5-1; len: 14; j_gene: TRBJ2-5; CDR3aa: CASSLDQGQETQYF
v_gene: TRBV6-5; len: 14; j_gene: TRBJ2-7; CDR3aa: CASSYSGQTYEQYF
v_gene: TRBV27; len: 15; j_gene: TRBJ2-1; CDR3aa: CASRIAAISYNEQFF
v_gene: TRBV20-1; len: 15; j_gene: TRBJ1-5; CDR3aa: CSASRGGEIGQPQHF
v_gene: TRBV5-1; len: 15; j_gene: TRBJ2-1; CDR3aa: CASGVQGGPYNEQFF
v_gene: TRBV5-4; len: 13; j_gene: TRBJ2-1; CDR3aa: CAASGVSGNEQFF
v_gene: TRBV28; len: 13; j_gene: TRBJ2-2; CDR3aa: CASSPYIAGELFF
v_gene: TRBV28; len: 14; j_gene: TRBJ1-2; CDR3aa: CASSFHWDRGGYTF
v_gene: TRBV19; len: 15; j_gene: TRBJ2-5; CDR3aa: CASNPGLAGVETQYF
v_gene: TRBV6-4; len: 13; j_gene: TRBJ1-1; CDR3aa: CASSRTGNTEAFF
v_gene: TRBV7-9; len: 15; j_gene: TRBJ2-7; CDR3aa: CASSSGLAGVSEQYF
v_gene: TRBV5-1; len: 13; j_gene: TRBJ1-1; CDR3aa: CASKGQGGPEAFF
v_gene: TRBV25-1; len: 14; j_gene: TRBJ2-2; CDR3aa: CASRPTANTGELFF
v_gene: TRBV27; len: 14; j_gene: TRBJ2-3; CDR3aa: CASSSTPSTDTQYF
v_gene: TRBV6-5; len: 13; j_gene: TRBJ1-5; CDR3aa: CASSQGSNQPQHF